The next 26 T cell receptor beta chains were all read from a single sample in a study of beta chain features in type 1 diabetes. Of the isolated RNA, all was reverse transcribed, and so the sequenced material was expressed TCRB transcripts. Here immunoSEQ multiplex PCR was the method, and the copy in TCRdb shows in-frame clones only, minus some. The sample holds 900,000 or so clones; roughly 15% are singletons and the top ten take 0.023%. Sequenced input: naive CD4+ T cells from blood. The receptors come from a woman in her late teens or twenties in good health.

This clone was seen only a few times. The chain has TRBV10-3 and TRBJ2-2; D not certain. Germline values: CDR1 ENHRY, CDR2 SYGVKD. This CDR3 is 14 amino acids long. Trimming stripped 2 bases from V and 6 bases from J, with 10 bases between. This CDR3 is CAISEVTRSGELFF. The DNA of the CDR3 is TGTGCCATCAGTGAGGTTACAAGGTCCGGGGAGCTGTTTTTT.

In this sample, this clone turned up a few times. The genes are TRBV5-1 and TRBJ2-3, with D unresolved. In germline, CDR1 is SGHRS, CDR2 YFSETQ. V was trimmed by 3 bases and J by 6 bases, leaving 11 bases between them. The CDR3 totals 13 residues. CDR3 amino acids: CASSSRPGDTQYF. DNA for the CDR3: TGCGCCAGCAGCTCCCGACCTGGGGATACGCAGTATTTT.

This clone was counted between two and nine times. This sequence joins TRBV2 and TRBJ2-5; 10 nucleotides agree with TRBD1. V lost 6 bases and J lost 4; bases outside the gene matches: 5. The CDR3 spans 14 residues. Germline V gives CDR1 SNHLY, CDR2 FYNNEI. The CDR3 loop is CASRRTGGLETQYF. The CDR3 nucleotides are TGTGCCAGCAGGAGGACAGGGGGTTTAGAGACCCAGTACTTC.

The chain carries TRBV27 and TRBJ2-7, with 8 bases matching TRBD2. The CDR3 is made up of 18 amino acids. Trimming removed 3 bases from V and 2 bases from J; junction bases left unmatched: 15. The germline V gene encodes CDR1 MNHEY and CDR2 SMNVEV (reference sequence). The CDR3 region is CASSFLPPDSGRPYEQYF. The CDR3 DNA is TGTGCCAGCAGTTTTCTACCTCCCGACAGCGGGAGACCCTACGAGCAGTACTTC.

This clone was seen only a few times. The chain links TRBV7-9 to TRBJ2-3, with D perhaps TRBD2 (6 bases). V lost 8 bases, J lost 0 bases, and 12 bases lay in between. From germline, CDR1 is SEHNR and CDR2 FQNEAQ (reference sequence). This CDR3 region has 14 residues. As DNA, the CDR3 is TGTGCCAGCGGCGGGGTTACTAGCACAGATACGCAGTATTTT. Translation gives CASGGVTSTDTQYF.

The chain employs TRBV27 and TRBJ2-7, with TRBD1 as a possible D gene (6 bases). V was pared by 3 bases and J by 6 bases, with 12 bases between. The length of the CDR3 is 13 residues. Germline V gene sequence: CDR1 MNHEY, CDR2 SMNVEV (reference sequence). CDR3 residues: CASSFAGDREQYF. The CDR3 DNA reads TGTGCCAGCAGTTTTGCAGGGGACCGCGAGCAGTACTTC.

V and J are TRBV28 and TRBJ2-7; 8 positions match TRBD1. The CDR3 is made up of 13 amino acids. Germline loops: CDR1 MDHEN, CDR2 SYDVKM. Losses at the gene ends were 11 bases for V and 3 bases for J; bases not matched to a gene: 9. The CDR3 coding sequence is TGTGCCGGGGCCCAGGGGACAGGCTACGAGCAGTACTTC. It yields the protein CAGAQGTGYEQYF.

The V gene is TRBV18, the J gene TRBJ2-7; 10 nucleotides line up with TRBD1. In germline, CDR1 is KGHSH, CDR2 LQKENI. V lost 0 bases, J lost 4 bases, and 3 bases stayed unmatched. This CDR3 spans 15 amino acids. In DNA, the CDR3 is TGTGCCAGCTCACCACCCGACAGGGGGCGTTACGAGCAGTACTTC. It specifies CASSPPDRGRYEQYF.

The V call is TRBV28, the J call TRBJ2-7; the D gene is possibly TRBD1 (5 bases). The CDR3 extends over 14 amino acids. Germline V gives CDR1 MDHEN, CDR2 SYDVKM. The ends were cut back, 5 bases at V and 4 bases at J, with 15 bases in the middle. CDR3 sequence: CASSKTGFGYEQYF. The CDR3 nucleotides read TGTGCCAGCAGTAAAACAGGTTTTGGTTACGAGCAGTACTTC.

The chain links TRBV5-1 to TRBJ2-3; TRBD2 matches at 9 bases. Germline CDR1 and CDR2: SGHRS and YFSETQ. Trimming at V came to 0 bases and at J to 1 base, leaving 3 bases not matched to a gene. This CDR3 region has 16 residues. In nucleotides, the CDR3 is TGCGCCAGCAGCTTGGAGCCTAGCGGGGGCACAGATACGCAGTATTTT. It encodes CASSLEPSGGTDTQYF.

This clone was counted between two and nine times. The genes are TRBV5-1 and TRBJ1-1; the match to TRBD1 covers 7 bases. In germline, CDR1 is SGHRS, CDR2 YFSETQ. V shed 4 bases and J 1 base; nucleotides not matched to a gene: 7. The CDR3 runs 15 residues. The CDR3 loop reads CASSLRTGWNTEAFF. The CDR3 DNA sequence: TGCGCCAGCAGCCTCCGGACAGGATGGAACACTGAAGCTTTCTTT. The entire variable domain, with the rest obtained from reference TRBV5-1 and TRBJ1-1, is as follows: KAGVTQTPRYLIKTRGQQVTLSCSPISGHRSVSWYQQTPGQGLQFLFEYFSETQRNKGNFPGRFSGRQFSNSRSEMNVSTLELGDSALYLCASSLRTGWNTEAFFGQGTRLTVV.

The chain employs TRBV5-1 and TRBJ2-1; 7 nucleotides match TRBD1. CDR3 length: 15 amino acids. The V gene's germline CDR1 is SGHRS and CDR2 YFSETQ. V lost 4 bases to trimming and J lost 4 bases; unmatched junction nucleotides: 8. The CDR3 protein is CASSVDRAGYNEQFF. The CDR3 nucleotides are TGCGCCAGCAGCGTCGACAGGGCAGGTTACAATGAGCAGTTCTTC.

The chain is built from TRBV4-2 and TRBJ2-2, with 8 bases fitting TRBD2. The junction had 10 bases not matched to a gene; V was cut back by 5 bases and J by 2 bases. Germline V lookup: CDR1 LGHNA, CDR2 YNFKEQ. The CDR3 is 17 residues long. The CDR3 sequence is CASSDLPAGGNTGELFF. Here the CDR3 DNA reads TGTGCCAGCAGCGACCTCCCCGCGGGAGGTAACACCGGGGAGCTGTTTTTT.

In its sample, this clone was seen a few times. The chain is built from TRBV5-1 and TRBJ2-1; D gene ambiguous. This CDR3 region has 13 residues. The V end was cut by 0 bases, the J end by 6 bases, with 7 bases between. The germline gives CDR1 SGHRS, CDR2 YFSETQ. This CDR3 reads CASSLGSSNEQFF. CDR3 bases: TGCGCCAGCAGCTTGGGGAGTTCCAATGAGCAGTTCTTC.

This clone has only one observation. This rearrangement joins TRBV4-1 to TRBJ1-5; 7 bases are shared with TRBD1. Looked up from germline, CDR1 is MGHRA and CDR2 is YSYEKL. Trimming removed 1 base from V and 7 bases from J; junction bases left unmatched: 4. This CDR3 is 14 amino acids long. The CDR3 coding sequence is TGCGCCAGCAGCCAAGTACAGGGGAACCAGCCCCAGCATTTT. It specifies CASSQVQGNQPQHF.

The CDR3: CATSRTLGGTGELFF. CDR3 sequence (DNA): TGTGCCACCAGCAGAACCCTGGGAGGGACCGGGGAGCTGTTTTTT. The chain recombines TRBV15 with TRBJ2-2; 7 bases align to TRBD2. With 2 bases clipped from V and 5 bases from J, the junction kept 5 bases outside the gene matches. Germline CDR1 and CDR2: LNHNV and YYDKDF (reference sequence). This CDR3 has 15 amino acids.

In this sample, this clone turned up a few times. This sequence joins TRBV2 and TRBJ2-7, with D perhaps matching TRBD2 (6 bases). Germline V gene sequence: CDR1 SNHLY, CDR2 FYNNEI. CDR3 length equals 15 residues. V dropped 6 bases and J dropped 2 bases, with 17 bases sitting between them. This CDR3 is CASSRAGPTAYEQYF. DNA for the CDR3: TGTGCCAGCAGCAGGGCGGGACCGACGGCCTACGAGCAGTACTTC.

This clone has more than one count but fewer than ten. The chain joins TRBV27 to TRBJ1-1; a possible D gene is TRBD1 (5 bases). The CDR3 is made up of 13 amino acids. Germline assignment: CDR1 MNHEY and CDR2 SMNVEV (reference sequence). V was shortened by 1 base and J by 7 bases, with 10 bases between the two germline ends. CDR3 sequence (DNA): TGTGCCAGCAGTTTATGGGGCTCGGATGAAGCTTTCTTT. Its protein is CASSLWGSDEAFF.

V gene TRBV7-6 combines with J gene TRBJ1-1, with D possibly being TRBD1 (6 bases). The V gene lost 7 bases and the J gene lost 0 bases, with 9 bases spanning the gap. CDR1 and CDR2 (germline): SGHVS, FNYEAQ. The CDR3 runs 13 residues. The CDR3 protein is CASTRQVNTEAFF. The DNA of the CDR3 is TGTGCCAGCACGAGACAGGTGAACACTGAAGCTTTCTTT.

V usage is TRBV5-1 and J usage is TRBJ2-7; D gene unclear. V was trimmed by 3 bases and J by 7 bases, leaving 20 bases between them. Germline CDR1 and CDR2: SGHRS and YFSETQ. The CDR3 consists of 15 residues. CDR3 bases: TGCGCCAGCAGCTCAAATCCCTTTGGAGCGCAAGAGCAGTACTTC. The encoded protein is CASSSNPFGAQEQYF. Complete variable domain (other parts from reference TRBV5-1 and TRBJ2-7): KAGVTQTPRYLIKTRGQQVTLSCSPISGHRSVSWYQQTPGQGLQFLFEYFSETQRNKGNFPGRFSGRQFSNSRSEMNVSTLELGDSALYLCASSSNPFGAQEQYFGPGTRLTVT.

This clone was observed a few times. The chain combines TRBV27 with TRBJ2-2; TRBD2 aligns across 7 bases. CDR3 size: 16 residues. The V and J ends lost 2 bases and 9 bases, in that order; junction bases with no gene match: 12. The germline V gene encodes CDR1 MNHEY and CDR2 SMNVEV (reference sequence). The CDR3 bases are TGTGCCAGCAGTTTAGGACTCCTAGCGGCTCCTCGGGAGCTGTTTTTT. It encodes CASSLGLLAAPRELFF.

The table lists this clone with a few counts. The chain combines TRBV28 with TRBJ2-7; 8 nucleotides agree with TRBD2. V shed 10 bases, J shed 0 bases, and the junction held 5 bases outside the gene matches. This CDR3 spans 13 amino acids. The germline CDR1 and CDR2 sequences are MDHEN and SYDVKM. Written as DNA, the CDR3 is TGTGCCACCATAGCGGGGCGCTCCTACGAGCAGTACTTC. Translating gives CATIAGRSYEQYF.

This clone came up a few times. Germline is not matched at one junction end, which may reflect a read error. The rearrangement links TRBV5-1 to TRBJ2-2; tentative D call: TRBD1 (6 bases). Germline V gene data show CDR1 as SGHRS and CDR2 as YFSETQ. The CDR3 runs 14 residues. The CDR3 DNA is TGCGCCAGCAACTTGCTAGGGGGAACCGGGGAGCTGTTTTTT. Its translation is CASNLLGGTGELFF.

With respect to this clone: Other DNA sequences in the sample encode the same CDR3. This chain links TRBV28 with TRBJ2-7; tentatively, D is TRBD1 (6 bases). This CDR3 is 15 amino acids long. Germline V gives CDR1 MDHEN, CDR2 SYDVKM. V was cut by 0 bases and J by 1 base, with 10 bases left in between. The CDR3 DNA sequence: TGTGCCAGCAGTTTATGGGGGGCCGGTTCCTACGAGCAGTACTTC. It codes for CASSLWGAGSYEQYF. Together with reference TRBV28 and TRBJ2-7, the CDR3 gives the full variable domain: DVKVTQSSRYLVKRTGEKVFLECVQDMDHENMFWYRQDPGLGLRLIYFSYDVKMKEKGDIPEGYSVSREKKERFSLILESASTNQTSMYLCASSLWGAGSYEQYFGPGTRLTVT.

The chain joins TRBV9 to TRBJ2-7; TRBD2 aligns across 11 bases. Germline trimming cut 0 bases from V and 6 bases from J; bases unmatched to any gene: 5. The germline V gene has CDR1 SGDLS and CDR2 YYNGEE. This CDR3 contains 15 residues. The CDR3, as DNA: TGTGCCAGCAGCGTAGCTACAGGGACTAGCGGCGAGCAGTACTTC. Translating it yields CASSVATGTSGEQYF.

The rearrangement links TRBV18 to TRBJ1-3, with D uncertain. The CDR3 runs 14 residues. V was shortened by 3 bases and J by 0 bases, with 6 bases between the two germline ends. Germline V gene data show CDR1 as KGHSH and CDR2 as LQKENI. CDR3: CASSPIGSGNTIYF. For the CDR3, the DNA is TGTGCCAGCTCACCGATTGGCTCTGGAAACACCATATATTTT.